This T cell receptor (beta chain) was observed in a study of shared T cell receptors in the human thymus. This CDR3 region has 10 residues. CDR1 and CDR2 (germline): SGHRS, YFSETQ. V was clipped by 6 bases and J by 8 bases, with 6 bases between them. Data came from immunoSEQ multiplex PCR; TCRdb stores just in-frame clones and leaves some out. The data show roughly 700,000 clones, approximately 88% seen once. These data were also reused for a study on human thymus T cells. That work contributes: Samples came from healthy Finnish infants during open corrective cardiac surgery. The source of the thymus tissue was resections taken during corrective heart surgery. V and J gene usage appeared biased in thymic and blood repertoires. The related literature has documented a marked overlap of thymic repertoires among unrelated individuals.

This clonotype originated in a boy younger than two with a congenital heart defect. The sample comprised thymocytes. The chain has TRBV5-1 and TRBJ2-1; D possibly corresponds to TRBD2 (5 bases). CDR3 DNA: TGCGCCAGCATGGGAGATGAGCAGTTCTTC. Translated: CASMGDEQFF.